What follows describes a single T cell receptor beta chain. This CDR3 is built from 15 residues. Germline loops: CDR1 MNHEY, CDR2 SMNVEV (reference sequence). Trimming at V came to 3 bases and at J to 3 bases, leaving 3 bases not matched to a gene. The sample comes from a study of shared clonotypes between healthy human individuals. The data were produced by immunoSEQ multiplex PCR, yet TCRdb's version contains in-frame clones alone and is incomplete. Of around 2.1 million clones listed, approximately 94% are singletons. Selected positively for CCR7 and CD45RO-negative, naive CD8 cells excluded terminally differentiated effector memory CD45RA+ cells.

The origin of this receptor is a man between 18 and 29 years old in good health. Some clones in this sample may be carry-over from other donors' samples. The chain is built from TRBV27 and TRBJ2-1; 9 nucleotides align to TRBD1. The sample comprised naive CD8+ T cells from PBMCs. For the CDR3, the DNA is TGTGCCAGCAGTTTTTTGGGACAGGGCTACAATGAGCAGTTCTTC. Translated: CASSFLGQGYNEQFF.